This is a list of T cell receptor beta chains from one sample in a study of PD-L1 blockade in urothelial cancer. TCRdb's table, derived via immunoSEQ multiplex PCR, lists solely in-frame clones and lacks some. The data contain about 40,000 clones, 70% to 90% of them singletons. Sequencing was performed on PBMCs, taken around atezolizumab (anti-PD-L1) treatment. These receptors were taken from a man aged 55 to 70 with urothelial cancer. Each CDR3 is given with its conserved first and last residue. The D gene is left open where the match is weak. Not every row has a clone size; where given, it reads once, few, many or a size class.

abundance: once; v_gene: TRBV15; len: 21; j_gene: TRBJ2-2; d_gene: TRBD1; CDR3nt: TGTGCCACCAGCAGAGATTCTGCCGGGCGGTACGGACAGGGGGCCACCGGGGAGCTGTTTTTT; CDR3aa: CATSRDSAGRYGQGATGELFF
abundance: -; v_gene: TRBV9; len: 15; j_gene: TRBJ1-5; d_gene: TRBD1; CDR3nt: TGTGCCAGCAGCTCGCGACAGGGTAGCAATCAGCCCCAGCATTTT; CDR3aa: CASSSRQGSNQPQHF
abundance: once; v_gene: TRBV5-1; len: 13; j_gene: TRBJ1-2; d_gene: -; CDR3nt: TGCGCCAGCAGCTTGGGGCAGGGCTGGGGCTACACCTTC; CDR3aa: CASSLGQGWGYTF
abundance: -; v_gene: TRBV6-5; len: 12; j_gene: TRBJ2-1; d_gene: -; CDR3nt: TGTGCCAGCAGTTACGCCTCTAGTGAGCAGTTCTTC; CDR3aa: CASSYASSEQFF
abundance: -; v_gene: TRBV6-5; len: 15; j_gene: TRBJ2-7; d_gene: TRBD1; CDR3nt: TGTGCCAGCAGACTACAAGACAGGGGGCCCTACGAGCAGTACTTC; CDR3aa: CASRLQDRGPYEQYF
abundance: -; v_gene: TRBV5-8; len: 13; j_gene: TRBJ2-5; d_gene: -; CDR3nt: TGTGCCAGCAGCTTGGACAGATCCGGGGCCCAGTACTTC; CDR3aa: CASSLDRSGAQYF
abundance: -; v_gene: TRBV6-1; len: 14; j_gene: TRBJ2-7; d_gene: -; CDR3nt: TGTGCCAGCAGTGAAGCAGGCCAGGCCCACGAGCAGTACTTC; CDR3aa: CASSEAGQAHEQYF
abundance: -; v_gene: TRBV19; len: 16; j_gene: TRBJ2-3; d_gene: -; CDR3nt: TGTGCCAGTAGTAGAACAGGGGGGGCTTCGGGAGATACGCAGTATTTT; CDR3aa: CASSRTGGASGDTQYF
abundance: -; v_gene: TRBV5-6; len: 11; j_gene: TRBJ1-1; d_gene: -; CDR3nt: TGTGCCAGCAGCTACCTAGGTGCCGCTTTCTTT; CDR3aa: CASSYLGAAFF
abundance: -; v_gene: TRBV5-5; len: 16; j_gene: TRBJ2-5; d_gene: TRBD2; CDR3nt: TGTGCCAGCAGCGCCAGGGGCGGGGGGGCCGGGGAGACCCAGTACTTC; CDR3aa: CASSARGGGAGETQYF
abundance: few; v_gene: TRBV6-5; len: 14; j_gene: TRBJ1-1; d_gene: TRBD1; CDR3nt: TGTGCCAGCAGAATTCAGGGGGCCGTCACTGAAGCTTTCTTT; CDR3aa: CASRIQGAVTEAFF
abundance: -; v_gene: TRBV5-1; len: 15; j_gene: TRBJ1-1; d_gene: TRBD1; CDR3nt: TGCGCCAGCAGCCCCGGGACAGGGGGCGTGGCTGAAGCTTTCTTT; CDR3aa: CASSPGTGGVAEAFF
abundance: -; v_gene: TRBV5-6; len: 16; j_gene: TRBJ1-5; d_gene: -; CDR3nt: TGTGCCAGCAGCTCACGCGCCAGGGGAAGCAATCAGCCCCAGCATTTT; CDR3aa: CASSSRARGSNQPQHF
abundance: -; v_gene: TRBV2; len: 12; j_gene: TRBJ2-1; d_gene: -; CDR3nt: TGTGCCACCTCCGGACAGACCAATGAGCAGTTCTTC; CDR3aa: CATSGQTNEQFF
abundance: -; v_gene: TRBV4-2; len: 14; j_gene: TRBJ1-1; d_gene: -; CDR3nt: TGTGCCAGCAGCCAAGACCCTAGGTACACTGAAGCTTTCTTT; CDR3aa: CASSQDPRYTEAFF
abundance: -; v_gene: TRBV2; len: 15; j_gene: TRBJ1-5; d_gene: TRBD1; CDR3nt: TGTGCCAGCCAGTCCCGGGACAGCTACAATCAGCCCCAGCATTTT; CDR3aa: CASQSRDSYNQPQHF
abundance: -; v_gene: TRBV11-3; len: 12; j_gene: TRBJ2-2; d_gene: -; CDR3nt: TGTGCCAGCAGCCCCCGTTCCGGGGAGCTGTTTTTT; CDR3aa: CASSPRSGELFF
abundance: -; v_gene: TRBV15; len: 21; j_gene: TRBJ2-2; d_gene: TRBD1; CDR3nt: TGTGCCACCAGCGGACCCAGAAGGGACAGGAATAAAAGTCGTGGCACCGGGGAGCTGTTTTTT; CDR3aa: CATSGPRRDRNKSRGTGELFF
abundance: once; v_gene: TRBV10-3; len: 13; j_gene: TRBJ2-7; d_gene: -; CDR3nt: TGTGCCATCAGTGAGCAGGGAACCTACGAGCAGTACTTC; CDR3aa: CAISEQGTYEQYF
abundance: -; v_gene: TRBV28; len: 14; j_gene: TRBJ2-5; d_gene: TRBD2; CDR3nt: TGTGCCAGCAGTGTGACTAGCGAGCAAGAGACCCAGTACTTC; CDR3aa: CASSVTSEQETQYF
abundance: -; v_gene: TRBV10-3; len: 19; j_gene: TRBJ2-5; d_gene: TRBD2; CDR3nt: TGTGCCATCAGTGAGCGGGCAGCGGGAGGAACCCCTCACCGTCGGGCCCAGTACTTC; CDR3aa: CAISERAAGGTPHRRAQYF
abundance: -; v_gene: TRBV5-4; len: 13; j_gene: TRBJ1-2; d_gene: -; CDR3nt: TGTGCCAGCAGCTTGGTCGGGGTTGAAGGCTACACCTTC; CDR3aa: CASSLVGVEGYTF
abundance: -; v_gene: TRBV30; len: 17; j_gene: TRBJ2-7; d_gene: -; CDR3nt: TGTGCCTGGTCGGGACACCGTATCCGACCCGTATCCTACGAGCAGTACTTC; CDR3aa: CAWSGHRIRPVSYEQYF
abundance: -; v_gene: TRBV27; len: 14; j_gene: TRBJ1-5; d_gene: -; CDR3nt: TGTGCCAGCAGGGGAGCTTATAGCAATCAGCCCCAGCATTTT; CDR3aa: CASRGAYSNQPQHF
abundance: -; v_gene: TRBV7-2; len: 12; j_gene: TRBJ1-2; d_gene: -; CDR3nt: TGTGCCAGCAGCTTAGTAGGAGTTGGCTACACCTTC; CDR3aa: CASSLVGVGYTF
abundance: -; v_gene: TRBV5-1; len: 16; j_gene: TRBJ2-3; d_gene: -; CDR3nt: TGCGCCAGCCGGACTGGGAGTAGCGGTATCACAGATACGCAGTATTTT; CDR3aa: CASRTGSSGITDTQYF
abundance: -; v_gene: TRBV18; len: 13; j_gene: TRBJ1-1; d_gene: -; CDR3nt: TGTGCCAGCTCATCAGGGGAAGGGACTGAAGCTTTCTTT; CDR3aa: CASSSGEGTEAFF
abundance: -; v_gene: TRBV10-1; len: 17; j_gene: TRBJ1-1; d_gene: -; CDR3nt: TGCGCCAGCAGTGCTCATTCGTCTCCCCCGAGAAACACTGAAGCTTTCTTT; CDR3aa: CASSAHSSPPRNTEAFF
abundance: -; v_gene: TRBV4-3; len: 14; j_gene: TRBJ1-2; d_gene: TRBD1; CDR3nt: TGCGCCAGCAGCCAAGATCGGGGGCAGGGGGGTTACACCTTC; CDR3aa: CASSQDRGQGGYTF
abundance: -; v_gene: TRBV5-1; len: 17; j_gene: TRBJ2-5; d_gene: TRBD2; CDR3nt: TGCGCCAGCAGCTTGGCGGTGGGCGGGGGGGCCCAAGAGACCCAGTACTTC; CDR3aa: CASSLAVGGGAQETQYF
abundance: few; v_gene: TRBV27; len: 13; j_gene: TRBJ1-2; d_gene: -; CDR3nt: TGTGCCAGCAGTTTGCGACAGAGCTATGGCTACACCTTC; CDR3aa: CASSLRQSYGYTF